This passage covers 27 T cell receptor beta chains from one sample sequenced in a study of regulatory T cells in long-lasting Graves disease. Time point indicated: newly diagnosed GD, antithyroid drugs for less than 3 months. Preparation of the TCR library used RNA extracted from PBMCs. Arm-PCR with iRepertoire HTBI primers amplified the CDR3 regions for these TCR beta libraries. TCRdb redid the calling of the multiplex PCR reads with MiXCR, one entry per CDR3 protein. In the table there are under 700,000 distinct CDR3 sequences, roughly 15% of which are singletons. In addition, the sample was reused for a study of T cells in Graves' hyperthyroidism and ophthalmopathy.

Sequencing used peripheral blood mononuclear cells (PBMCs), obtained at new diagnosis, from a patient treated with antithyroid drugs. The receptors here all came from a woman aged 40 to 65 with Graves disease.

The chain employs TRBV5-1 and TRBJ2-5; a weak D match, TRBD2 (6 bases). Germline V lookup: CDR1 SGHRS, CDR2 YFSETQ. The CDR3 is 13 amino acids. Trimming cost V 4 bases and J 4 bases, with 11 bases left between them. The CDR3 is CASSRRGLETQYF. In nucleotides, the CDR3 is TGCGCCAGCAGCCGGAGGGGATTAGAGACCCAGTACTTC.

This clonotype was recorded a few times. The chain joins TRBV6-1 to TRBJ1-1; D ambiguous. CDR1 and CDR2 from the germline V gene are MNHNS and SASEGT. The CDR3 has 11 amino acids. With 2 bases removed from V and 10 bases from J, the gap between germline ends came to 8 bases. CDR3 sequence reads: CASSESSGAFF. The CDR3 bases are TGTGCCAGCAGTGAATCGTCGGGAGCTTTCTTT.

In the case of this clonotype: This may stem from a read error, because a much larger clone lies one nucleotide away. Since the CDR3 does not end with the conserved phenylalanine or tryptophan, this likely comes from a read error. The genes are TRBV6-1 and TRBJ2-7; D is unresolved. V was trimmed by 8 bases and J by 1 base, leaving 15 bases between them. The CDR3 is made up of 14 amino acids. Germline CDR1 is MNHNS and CDR2 is SASEGT. The CDR3 nucleotides read TGTGCCAGCCACGTATCCCGGACGTCCTACGAGCAGTACCTC. Its translation is CASHVSRTSYEQYL.

This clonotype appeared a few times. V is TRBV14 and J is TRBJ1-6, with D hard to call. Trimming took off 4 bases at V and 8 bases at J, with 6 bases between the two ends. The CDR3 is 12 amino acids. CDR1 is SGHDN, CDR2 FVKESK, per germline. CDR3 nucleotides: TGTGCCAGCAGCCCCCGACATTCACCCCTCCACTTT. Amino acid sequence: CASSPRHSPLHF. Drawing the rest from reference TRBV14 and TRBJ1-6, the complete variable domain is EAGVTQFPSHSVIEKGQTVTLRCDPISGHDNLYWYRRVMGKEIKFLLHFVKESKQDESGMPNNRFLAERTGGTYSTLKVQPAELEDSGVYFCASSPRHSPLHFGNGTRLTVT.

V usage is TRBV20-1 and J usage is TRBJ2-3; TRBD2 matches 7 bases. CDR1 is DFQATT and CDR2 is SNEGSKA in the germline V gene (reference sequence). CDR3 size: 14 residues. J gave up 5 bases and V 5 bases, and 10 bases lay outside the gene matches. CDR3 nucleotides: TGCAGTGCTGTCCGGGGGGATCGGAAAGATACGCAGTATTTT. This gives the protein CSAVRGDRKDTQYF.

The rearrangement uses TRBV2 and TRBJ1-5, with D tentatively TRBD1 (6 bases). This CDR3 has 14 residues. Germline V gene data show CDR1 as SNHLY and CDR2 as FYNNEI. Trimming pared 7 bases from V and 9 bases from J, leaving 19 bases between. The CDR3 is CASTRGPQGRPQHF. Written as DNA, the CDR3 is TGTGCCAGCACCAGAGGGCCCCAGGGGCGGCCCCAGCATTTT.

The chain links TRBV6-1 to TRBJ2-7; weak D call: TRBD1 (6 bases). Trimming pared 5 bases from V and 2 bases from J, leaving 13 bases between. This CDR3 is built from 14 residues. Germline loops: CDR1 MNHNS, CDR2 SASEGT. CDR3 nucleotide sequence: TGTGCCAGCAGTACAGGGATCACTACCTACGAGCAGTACTTC. Translation: CASSTGITTYEQYF.

A note on this clonotype: A much larger clone lies a single base off, so this may be a read error. The chain employs TRBV12-3 or TRBV12-4 and TRBJ2-1, with 13 bases fitting TRBD2. The CDR3 extends over 16 amino acids. The CDR3 DNA reads TGTGCCAGCAGATCTCGGACTAGCGGGGGTTACAATGAGCAGTCCTTC. Translating gives CASRSRTSGGYNEQSF.

The genes are TRBV6-1 and TRBJ1-1; a possible D gene is TRBD1 (5 bases). Per germline, CDR1 MNHNS and CDR2 SASEGT. V gave up 6 bases and J gave up 0 bases, with 14 bases separating them. The CDR3 has 15 amino acids. CDR3 region: CASRSPTGVNTEAFF. The CDR3 region has the DNA TGTGCCAGCAGATCACCTACAGGAGTGAACACTGAAGCTTTCTTT.

This clonotype was seen repeatedly, ten times or more. The genes are TRBV30 and TRBJ1-2; D not resolved. This CDR3 has 15 residues. Germline-derived CDR1 and CDR2 are GTSNPN and SVGIG (reference sequence). V lost 0 bases, J lost 8 bases, and 19 bases lay in between. CDR3 amino acids: CAWSVEDGSRRGYTF. CDR3 DNA: TGTGCCTGGAGTGTAGAGGACGGGTCGCGGCGGGGCTACACCTTC.

V usage is TRBV11-2 and J usage is TRBJ1-1; D call uncertain. Looked up from germline, CDR1 is SGHAT and CDR2 is FQNNGV. The CDR3 length is 11 residues. V was clipped by 3 bases and J by 10 bases, with 9 bases between them. The CDR3 region is CASSFNEGAFF. The CDR3 bases are TGTGCCAGCAGCTTTAATGAGGGAGCTTTCTTT.

This clonotype has at least ten counts. This chain links TRBV10-3 with TRBJ2-1; no firm D call. The V gene's germline CDR1 is ENHRY and CDR2 SYGVKD. V was pared by 2 bases and J by 8 bases, with 13 bases between. This CDR3 spans 14 amino acids. The CDR3 DNA reads as TGTGCCATCAGTGAGAAAGGGTTGGATGATGAGCAGTTCTTC. Translating gives CAISEKGLDDEQFF.

This clonotype was seen a handful of times. The gene calls are TRBV2 and TRBJ1-6; D not resolved. This CDR3 contains 14 residues. Trimming took off 4 bases at V and 7 bases at J, with 11 bases between the two ends. CDR1 SNHLY and CDR2 FYNNEI come from the germline V gene. In nucleotides, the CDR3 is TGTGCCAGCAGTGTCGGCAATTACAATTCACCCCTCCACTTT. This gives the protein CASSVGNYNSPLHF.

The table lists this clonotype with a few counts. The J gene is TRBJ2-1, the V gene TRBV11-2; D uncertain. The closer fit of TRBJ2-5 to the DNA end suggests the J call may be wrong. CDR1 is SGHAT and CDR2 is FQNNGV in the germline V gene. This CDR3 region has 14 residues. The CDR3 region has the DNA TGTGCCAGCAGCTTAAGACCTTCCGGGGAGACCCAGTACTTC. This translates into CASSLRPSGETQYF.

Many counts were recorded for this clonotype. This chain's CDR3 is CASSSPNGRQQYF. The CDR3 nucleotides read TGTGCCAGCAGTTCACCTAACGGAAGACAGCAGTACTTC. V and J are TRBV12-3 or TRBV12-4 and TRBJ2-7; D remains ambiguous. V was shortened by 4 bases and J by 8 bases, with 15 bases between the two germline ends. The CDR3 is made up of 13 amino acids.

This clonotype was seen a handful of times. The chain has TRBV19 and TRBJ1-5; D ambiguous. Germline V CDR1 and CDR2: LNHDA, SQIVND (reference sequence). This CDR3 comprises 14 residues. Trimming took 1 base from V and 3 from J, leaving 7 bases between them. For the CDR3, the DNA is TGTGCCAGTAGTATAGTGGGGATCAATCAGCCCCAGCATTTT. Residues: CASSIVGINQPQHF.

This clonotype has only a few counts. V gene TRBV3-1 combines with J gene TRBJ1-6; TRBD1 aligns across 9 bases. The CDR3 covers 15 residues. J gave up 5 bases and V 4 bases, and 3 bases lay outside the gene matches. Germline loops: CDR1 LGHDT, CDR2 YNNKEL (reference sequence). CDR3 residues: CASSPRQGDNSPLHF. In nucleotides, the CDR3 is TGTGCCAGCAGCCCGAGACAGGGGGATAATTCACCCCTCCACTTT.

This clonotype was counted at least ten times. The genes are TRBV27 and TRBJ2-5; D uncertain. V was pared by 5 bases and J by 2 bases, with 15 bases between. Looked up from germline, CDR1 is MNHEY and CDR2 is SMNVEV (reference sequence). The CDR3 has 15 residues. DNA of the CDR3: TGTGCCAGCAGTCCCCGGACGGTCGGGCAAGAGACCCAGTACTTC. It specifies CASSPRTVGQETQYF.

At least ten counts were recorded for this clonotype. The V call is TRBV28, the J call TRBJ2-7; D remains ambiguous. The CDR3 contains 11 residues. Trimming removed 6 bases at V and 3 bases at J, with 6 bases between. Germline CDR1 MDHEN, CDR2 SYDVKM. CDR3 sequence (DNA): TGTGCCAGCAGCACCCACTACGAGCAGTACTTC. Protein sequence: CASSTHYEQYF. Combining the CDR3 with reference TRBV28 and TRBJ2-7 gives the whole variable domain DVKVTQSSRYLVKRTGEKVFLECVQDMDHENMFWYRQDPGLGLRLIYFSYDVKMKEKGDIPEGYSVSREKKERFSLILESASTNQTSMYLCASSTHYEQYFGPGTRLTVT.

The sample holds a few counts of this clonotype. The chain employs TRBV14 and TRBJ1-5; D remains ambiguous. Trimming pared 6 bases from V and 10 bases from J, leaving 13 bases between. The CDR3 covers 12 residues. CDR1 is SGHDN and CDR2 is FVKESK in the germline V gene. The CDR3 DNA is TGTGCCAGCAGTGCAGACTTGGGCCCCCAGCATTTT. Its translation is CASSADLGPQHF.

This clonotype has at least ten counts. The chain links TRBV20-1 to TRBJ1-4; TRBD1 matches at 10 bases. Per the germline V gene, CDR1 is DFQATT and CDR2 is SNEGSKA (reference sequence). This CDR3 spans 13 amino acids. The J segment lost 7 bases and the V segment lost 6 bases, leaving 5 bases of the junction unmatched. This chain's CDR3 is CSAPGQGSEKLFF. CDR3 sequence (DNA): TGCAGTGCGCCGGGACAGGGGAGTGAAAAACTGTTTTTT.

This clonotype was counted a few times. The chain has TRBV9 and TRBJ1-1, with D possibly TRBD1 on 6 matching bases. CDR3 length equals 14 residues. V lost 0 bases, J lost 6 bases, and 12 bases lay in between. Germline V gene lookup returns CDR1 SGDLS and CDR2 YYNGEE. The DNA of the CDR3 is TGTGCCAGCAGCGTAGGGACAGCCCGTTCTGAAGCTTTCTTT. Translated, it gives CASSVGTARSEAFF.

This clonotype came up a few times. The chain links TRBV10-2 to TRBJ2-3; D is ambiguous. The V end was cut by 7 bases, the J end by 0 bases, with 8 bases between. Germline loops: CDR1 WSHSY, CDR2 SAAADI. The CDR3 extends over 13 amino acids. Here the CDR3 reads CASMRSSTDTQYF. For the CDR3, the DNA is TGCGCCAGCATGAGGTCTAGCACAGATACGCAGTATTTT.

This clonotype has a count of ten or more. The chain combines TRBV5-5 with TRBJ1-4; no clear D. V was pared by 1 base and J by 7 bases, with 8 bases between. The CDR3 sequence is 13 residues long. Germline V gene data show CDR1 as SGHKS and CDR2 as YYEKEE (reference sequence). The CDR3 DNA is TGTGCCAGCAGCTTGAGTAGTTCTGAAAAACTGTTTTTT. As protein: CASSLSSSEKLFF.

This clonotype was counted a few times. The rearrangement uses TRBV4-1 and TRBJ1-4; TRBD1 is a possible D gene (6 bases). CDR3 size: 16 residues. The V gene's germline CDR1 is MGHRA and CDR2 YSYEKL. V lost 0 bases and J lost 7, with 15 bases in between. As DNA, the CDR3 is TGCGCCAGCAGCCAAGATAGGTACAGGGATAGTGAAAAACTGTTTTTT. It codes for CASSQDRYRDSEKLFF.

Only a few counts were recorded for this clonotype. The CDR3 protein is CASSPWRQAKTQETQYF. The CDR3 bases are TGTGCCAGCAGCCCATGGAGACAGGCAAAGACCCAAGAGACCCAGTACTTC. This chain joins TRBV14 and TRBJ2-5, with TRBD1 as a possible D gene (6 bases). This CDR3 contains 17 residues. Trimming stripped 4 bases from V and 1 base from J, with 19 bases between. Germline-derived CDR1 and CDR2 are SGHDN and FVKESK. Full variable domain (remainder filled in from reference TRBV14 and TRBJ2-5): EAGVTQFPSHSVIEKGQTVTLRCDPISGHDNLYWYRRVMGKEIKFLLHFVKESKQDESGMPNNRFLAERTGGTYSTLKVQPAELEDSGVYFCASSPWRQAKTQETQYFGPGTRLLVL.

J is TRBJ2-7 and V is TRBV5-1, with D perhaps TRBD2 (6 bases). The V gene's germline CDR1 is SGHRS and CDR2 YFSETQ. The CDR3 totals 15 residues. The V end lost 0 bases, the J end lost 3 bases, and 13 bases lay between the germline ends. CDR3 residues: CASSLEGGVLYEQYF. CDR3 bases: TGCGCCAGCAGCTTGGAAGGCGGGGTTCTCTACGAGCAGTACTTC.